What follows describes a single T cell receptor beta chain. The antigen remains unidentified. The CDR3 is 15 amino acids. The germline CDR1 and CDR2 sequences are MNHNY and SVGAGI (reference sequence). V lost 7 bases and J 4 bases, leaving 17 bases between the germline ends. The sample comes from a study of OX40 agonist ivuxolimab in advanced cancers. Study conclusions and caveats: Some of the nonresponding patients also showed low levels of normalized T-cell clonal expansion. At doses 0.1 to 3.0 mg/kg, CD4+ and CD8+ clones expanded.

Libraries were prepared by immunoSEQ multiplex PCR; TCRdb keeps only in-frame clonotypes and omits some of them. Of roughly 87,000 clones detected, over 80% appear once; the ten largest clones hold over 8.5%. The genes are TRBV6-6 and TRBJ1-5; TRBD1 is a possible D gene (5 bases). This sample comprised CD4+ or CD8+ T cells sorted from blood, obtained in a trial of the OX40 agonist ivuxolimab. The receptor's source is an adult with an advanced solid tumor such as melanoma, head and neck, liver or kidney cancer. This CDR3 is CASKKEGGVNQPQHF. The DNA for the CDR3 is TGTGCCAGCAAGAAGGAGGGAGGGGTGAATCAGCCCCAGCATTTT.